This T cell receptor beta chain stems from a study of cytomegalovirus exposure and HLA in healthy donors (dated by TCRdb to 2015 to 2018). As for the study more broadly: In an earlier analysis of 587 of the donors, around 290 Gb of sequence data and some 120 million unique TCR beta sequences from 180 million or so T cells were reported. About 300 gigabases of sequencing data and approximately 92 million unique TCR sequences made up an early release that covered roughly 670 HLA-typed donors. Of the 300 to 500 genotyped donors, approximately 81% were placed in the genetic ancestry cluster associated with self-reported Caucasian donors. The study was designed to test whether signatures of past pathogen exposure could be identified by cataloging public T cell receptors. Using immunosequencing, the study profiled T cell repertoires from approximately 700 subjects and related those repertoires to cytomegalovirus serostatus. Besides the first cohort of some 670 subjects, a separate validation cohort made up of around 120 different subjects was used. To predict cytomegalovirus infection status, the study brought together high-throughput TCR immunosequencing, statistical association of individual TCRs with disease status, and machine learning. A later analysis re-examined previously published TCR beta repertoires from more than 550 donors and added high-resolution HLA genotyping to investigate patterns of TCR occurrence. In the later analysis, no new phenotypic data were used to find candidate immune exposures; instead, reliance was placed on TCR beta sequences and their occurrence across donors. An earlier analysis of several hundred of the donors applied high-throughput TCR beta sequencing to assess whether each TCR beta V gene segment acted as functional or pseudogenic. Donor age, sex, ethnicity and CMV serostatus were collected together with the repertoire data. In a later genetic analysis, genome-wide SNP genotypes for about 65% of the roughly 700 donors were used, and that subset was treated as a discovery cohort. All discovery cohort repertoires had been generated using a single sequencing platform. Both class I and class II loci were covered by HLA typing, at four-digit resolution. The number of donors typed differed by locus, with 629-630 for A, B, C, DRB1 and DQB1, roughly 520 for DQA1, some 570 for DPA1, and some 440 for DPB1. Roughly 5 DR-DQ haplotypes were treated as single units for association and clustering because of strong linkage in the cohort. Across around 400 genotyped donors of the cohort, an average of approximately 240,000 unique TCR beta nucleotide sequences per donor were sequenced, and 15% to 20% of those sequences were non-productive.

The cohort was made up of about 610 healthy bone marrow donors. At the time of sampling, every cohort member was nominally healthy, though immune exposures that went unrecorded were likely present. The donor tested CMV seropositive and was one of the 289 seropositive cohort members. Each donor provided a peripheral blood sample, and peripheral blood mononuclear cells were used for TCR beta sequencing. Genomic DNA was extracted from the blood cell samples with the Qiagen DNeasy Blood Extraction Kit. Libraries were built with the immunoSEQ multiplex PCR assay. For the multiplex PCR, a mixture combining 60 forward primers for TCR Vbeta segments and 13 reverse primers for TCR Jbeta segments was used. A multiplex PCR assay on genomic DNA amplified the CDR3 region of rearranged TCR beta genes. The Illumina HiSeq System was used to sequence the amplified TCR beta libraries as 87-base-pair reads. On the study's bioinformatics: In a later analysis, roughly 80 million unique TCR beta chains were counted across the roughly 610 repertoires, and around 10 million of these chains were shared by at least two donors. Raw reads were error-corrected and collapsed into unique sequences by a nearest-neighbor algorithm in which closely related sequences were merged to remove PCR and sequencing errors. V, D and J gene segments were assigned by aligning CDR3 sequences to IMGT reference sequences. For a sequence to be retained, a match of at least six nucleotides to both a V gene segment and a J gene segment was required. Rearrangements were called productive when the CDR3 lacked stop codons and stayed in frame with V and J; all others were non-productive. CDR3 was defined by IMGT convention, running from the second conserved V-encoded cysteine to the conserved J-encoded phenylalanine. The earlier analysis of 500 to 750 of the donors excluded any sequence lacking an unambiguous match to a single V gene segment. An earlier analysis of roughly 590 of the donors called V segments functional above 56.7% productive rearrangements and segregating when the between-donor standard deviation exceeded 5%. A statistical classification framework was built to diagnose cytomegalovirus status from the catalog of TCR beta chain sequences. V and J gene assignment, in a later analysis, came from comparing TCR nucleotide sequences with IMGT/GENE-DB human TR gene sequences. The TCRdist pipeline was used in a later analysis to assign CDR3 sequences and most-parsimonious VDJ recombination scenarios. In a later analysis, every TCR beta chain was defined by the combination of its CDR3 amino acid sequence and its V-gene family, and reads without a unique V-gene family were dropped. To address suspected cross-contamination and a sequencing artifact, a later analysis removed 550 to 750 highly shared, low-generation-probability nucleotide sequences. In a later analysis, a clonal expansion index was calculated for each public chain from normalized within-repertoire ranks of inferred template counts. In a later analysis, generation probabilities were computed using a VDJ recombination model fitted to out-of-frame rearrangements, and the results were checked against IGoR. In a later analysis, hypergeometric tests were used to score TCR-TCR, TCR-HLA and TCR-CMV co-occurrence, with a repertoire-size bias correction applied to TCR pairs. To estimate false discovery rates, a later analysis permuted the HLA or CMV assignments 20 times. A later analysis grouped co-occurring TCRs with DBSCAN, adding TCRdist sequence similarity when clustering within HLA-allele-positive subsets. Repertoires with fewer than 30,000 or more than 120,000 public chains, plus five repertoires with anomalous nucleotide sharing, were excluded from co-occurrence clustering. TCRdb retrieved this table from immuneACCESS and kept in-frame rearrangements only. Not all clones are present; in checked studies, unresolved V genes account for under half, and no reason is known for the remainder. V and J calls and clone size are those listed in that table; D and trimming were worked out from the DNA. The sample has 110,000 or so clones on record, roughly four fifths of them singletons. The top ten hold 2.9% of the sample.

Overall study results and their limits: Roughly uniform sequencing depth across donors was assumed in presence/absence analyses, although this assumption may not hold. HLA typing was unavailable for some donors at each locus, so association tests used only the typed subset. Correlated functional status among segregating V segments might be attributable to linkage disequilibrium, but an unknown experimental factor could not be ruled out. A later analysis associated about 18,000 TCR beta sequences with specific HLA alleles at a false discovery rate of 0.05. Some IMGT-functional V segments, including TRBV6-2 and TRBV6-3, could not be distinguished by the 87-base-pair reads and were therefore excluded. A further reported finding was that TCR beta sequences accurately predicted the HLA-A and HLA-B alleles for most subjects in the first cohort. A later analysis found that HLA-associated TCR beta chains were more clonally expanded and had lower generation probabilities than equally common non-associated chains. The authors suggested that the approach could potentially be extended to other disease states and immunological phenotypes. The earlier analysis of around 600 of the donors excluded 15 to 20 rarely observed V segments, including chromosome 9 orphons, because counts were too low. The only immune exposure information available for the cohort was CMV serostatus. In the study, approximately 160 TCR beta chains were listed as associated with cytomegalovirus. In this cohort, only TCR beta chains were sequenced, and detectable features were limited by the absence of alpha or paired-chain data. When HLA alleles, especially DR and DQ, strongly co-occurred, attributing TCR associations to individual alleles was difficult. A few of the identified cytomegalovirus-associated TCR beta chains were confirmed in vitro to be specific for cytomegalovirus antigens. In a later genetic analysis, fewer N-insertions in productive TCRs were reported among donors in an Asian-associated ancestry cluster than the roughly 700-donor mean. In a later analysis, the rate of TCR association differed among HLA loci, with DRB1 alleles having the most associated TCRs and HLA-C alleles having the fewest. A group of highly shared sequence variants was considered likely to be a technical artifact of the sequencing pipeline. Most TCR sequences were observed very rarely across donors, whereas some public TCRs were present in many individuals. In both the original and validation cohorts, the classifier was reported to diagnose cytomegalovirus status with high specificity and sensitivity. A later genetic analysis associated a missense DCLRE1C variant with V-gene and J-gene trimming of TCR beta chains, and an independent cohort replicated the association. According to a later analysis, parvovirus B19, influenza, CMV and Epstein-Barr virus appeared linked to several top co-occurrence clusters. Most CMV-associated TCR beta chains appeared to be HLA-restricted in a later analysis, and the HLA associations seemed to be driven largely by CMV exposure. In an earlier analysis of 587 of the donors, most TCR beta V segments appeared in productive rearrangements about 87% or about 30% of the time, broadly matching IMGT annotations.

Based on the germline V gene, the CDR1 and CDR2 sequences are SGDLS and YYNGEE. From the cysteine through the phenylalanine, the CDR3 covers 13 amino acids. The read is trimmed to its CDR3 DNA, 39 bases read in frame from base 1. Trimming removed 3 bases from V and 7 bases from J; the gene matches leave 7 bases unexplained. Concerning this clone itself: No antigen is known for it. Nothing much larger sits one base from this clone, and base qualities are not available.

This clonotype originated in a woman in her 40s in good health and CMV-seropositive. This sequence uses TRBV9 and TRBJ2-7; a stretch of 7 junction bases matches TRBD2. The sample taken for sequencing was PBMCs. Here is the DNA: TGTGCCAGCAGCGCCGGACTAGAGGGGGAGCAGTACTTC. Translated, this is CASSAGLEGEQYF. The CDR3 plus the reference TRBV9 and TRBJ2-7 genes for the other parts give the full variable domain: DSGVTQTPKHLITATGQRVTLRCSPRSGDLSVYWYQQSLDQGLQFLIQYYNGEERAKGNILERFSAQQFPDLHSELNLSSLELGDSALYFCASSAGLEGEQYFGPGTRLTVT.